This TCR beta chain was identified during a study of a mutant IDH1 vaccine in newly diagnosed glioma. Study as a whole: Those enrolled had earlier been treated with radiotherapy, temozolomide, or both, mostly both.

This CDR3 is built from 17 residues. From germline, CDR1 is SGHTA and CDR2 FQGNSA. With 11 bases removed from V and 3 bases from J, the gap between germline ends came to 26 bases. On this clone itself: The target antigen is unknown.

Time point here: week 23, last vaccination. Every vaccination contained 300 ug of the mutant IDH1 20-mer peptide and was paired with topical imiquimod. Those who donated had recent WHO grade 3 or 4 IDH1-mutant, ATRX-lost astrocytomas. The repertoire was sequenced with immunoSEQ multiplex PCR; TCRdb's copy has only in-frame clones and lacks some. This repertoire shows around 34,000 clones, roughly 76% found once; its top ten account for 5.1%. The sequence came from a man aged 35 to 55 with glioma. Specimen: PBMCs, collected from a glioma patient whose treatment included an IDH1 peptide vaccine. The genes are TRBV7-2 and TRBJ1-5; D is perhaps TRBD1 (5 bases). CDR3 loop: CAELARVEPRLNQPQHF. The CDR3 DNA reads as TGTGCCGAATTGGCCAGGGTAGAACCTAGGCTCAATCAGCCCCAGCATTTT.